This TCR beta chain appears in the sequencing data of a study of CD8 T cells in ankylosing spondylitis. TCRdb independently ran MiXCR on the 5' RACE reads; one entry per CDR3 protein. The sample yields around 22,000 distinct CDR3 sequences, 10% to 15% seen once. Many counts were recorded for this clonotype. This CDR3 is built from 14 residues. The trim removed 8 bases at V and 2 bases at J, leaving 5 bases unmatched. Germline lookup yields CDR1 SNHLY and CDR2 FYNNEI. The sequenced sample consisted of blood. J is TRBJ2-2 and V is TRBV2; the match to TRBD1 covers 7 bases. The receptor was isolated from a male donor with ankylosing spondylitis or in good health (not recorded which). CDR3 amino acids: CASVWDSNTGELFF. CDR3 nucleotides: TGTGCCAGCGTATGGGACAGCAACACCGGGGAGCTGTTTTTT.